This T cell receptor beta chain stems from a study of regulatory T cells in long-lasting Graves disease. With 2 bases clipped from V and 1 base from J, the junction kept 7 bases outside the gene matches. In germline, CDR1 is MNHEY, CDR2 SMNVEV (reference sequence). CDR3 size: 17 residues. Findings of the study overall: Favored gene segments in persistent disease were TRBV28, TRBJ1-2 and TRBJ2-5.

Details on this clonotype: Its antigen is unknown.

The sample's time point: persistent/refractory GD, antithyroid drugs over 5 years with positive TRAb. Following extraction of RNA from PBMCs, that RNA was used to make the TCR library. Building of the TCR beta libraries involved iRepertoire HTBI primers and Arm-PCR of CDR3 regions. TCRdb itself ran the multiplex PCR reads through MiXCR, one entry per CDR3 protein. The data show around 400,000 distinct CDR3 sequences, less than 25% seen once. This receptor was obtained from a female donor with Graves disease. Specimen: peripheral blood mononuclear cells (PBMCs), collected when the disease was refractory, from a patient treated with antithyroid drugs. The V gene is TRBV27, the J gene TRBJ2-7; 11 nucleotides agree with TRBD2. The chain's CDR3 is CASSLTLLAGVSYEQYF. The CDR3 DNA sequence: TGTGCCAGCAGTTTAACCCTACTAGCGGGAGTTTCCTACGAGCAGTACTTC.